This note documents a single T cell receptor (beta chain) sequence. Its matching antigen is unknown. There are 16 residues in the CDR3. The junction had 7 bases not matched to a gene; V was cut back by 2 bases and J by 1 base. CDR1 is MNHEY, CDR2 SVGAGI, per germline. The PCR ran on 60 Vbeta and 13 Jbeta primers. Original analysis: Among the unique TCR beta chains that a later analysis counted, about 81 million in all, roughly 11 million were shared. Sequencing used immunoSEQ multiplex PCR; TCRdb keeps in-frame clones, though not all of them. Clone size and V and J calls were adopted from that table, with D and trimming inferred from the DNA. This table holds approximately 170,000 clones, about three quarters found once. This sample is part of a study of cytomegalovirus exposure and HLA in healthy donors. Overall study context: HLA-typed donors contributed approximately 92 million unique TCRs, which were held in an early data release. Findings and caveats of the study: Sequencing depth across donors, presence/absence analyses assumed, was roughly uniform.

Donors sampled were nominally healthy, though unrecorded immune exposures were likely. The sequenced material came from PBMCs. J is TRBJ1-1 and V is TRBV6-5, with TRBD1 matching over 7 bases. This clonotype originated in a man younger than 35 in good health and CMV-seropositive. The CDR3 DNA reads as TGTGCCAGCAGTTACACAGGGGCGCTCGGGAACACTGAAGCTTTCTTT. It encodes CASSYTGALGNTEAFF.